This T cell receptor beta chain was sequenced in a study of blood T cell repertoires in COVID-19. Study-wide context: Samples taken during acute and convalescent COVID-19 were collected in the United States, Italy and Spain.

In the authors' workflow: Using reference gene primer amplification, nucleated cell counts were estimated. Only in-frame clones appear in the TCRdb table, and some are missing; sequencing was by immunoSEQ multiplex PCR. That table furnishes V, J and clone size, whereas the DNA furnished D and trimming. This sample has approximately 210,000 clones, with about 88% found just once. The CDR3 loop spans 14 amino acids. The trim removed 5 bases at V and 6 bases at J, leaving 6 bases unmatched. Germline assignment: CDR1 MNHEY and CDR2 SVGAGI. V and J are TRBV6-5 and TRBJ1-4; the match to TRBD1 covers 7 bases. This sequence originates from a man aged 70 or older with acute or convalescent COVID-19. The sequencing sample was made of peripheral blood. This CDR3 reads CASSITGVDEKLFF. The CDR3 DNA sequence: TGTGCCAGCAGTATAACAGGGGTTGATGAAAAACTGTTTTTT.